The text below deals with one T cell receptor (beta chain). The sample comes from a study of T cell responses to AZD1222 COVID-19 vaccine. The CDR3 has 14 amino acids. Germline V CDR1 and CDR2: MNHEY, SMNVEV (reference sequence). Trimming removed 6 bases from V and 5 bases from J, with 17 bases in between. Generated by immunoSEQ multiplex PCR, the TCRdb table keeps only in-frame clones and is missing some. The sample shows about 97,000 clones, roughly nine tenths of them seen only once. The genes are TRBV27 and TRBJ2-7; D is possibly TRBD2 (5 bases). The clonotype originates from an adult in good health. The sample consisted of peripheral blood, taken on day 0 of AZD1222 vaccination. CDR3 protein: CASRAIRGLNEQYF. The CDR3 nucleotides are TGTGCCAGCAGGGCCATTCGGGGTTTAAACGAGCAGTACTTC.